This passage covers 31 T cell receptor beta chains from one sample sequenced in a study of blood T cell repertoires in COVID-19. Clones were read by immunoSEQ multiplex PCR, and TCRdb kept only the in-frame ones, dropping some. Of approximately 150,000 clones in the sample, about 88% were seen once. Sequencing used peripheral blood. These receptors all stem from a human donor with COVID-19, enrolled during active disease. The donor label of this sample is uncertain.

The chain has TRBV30 and TRBJ1-5; unclear D gene. V was cut by 5 bases and J by 6 bases, with 8 bases left in between. The germline V gene has CDR1 GTSNPN and CDR2 SVGIG (reference sequence). There are 11 residues in the CDR3. The CDR3 nucleotides are TGTGCCTGGGGAAGCGGTCAGCCCCAGCATTTT. This codes for CAWGSGQPQHF.

J is TRBJ1-6 and V is TRBV7-8; D remains ambiguous. V was shortened by 0 bases and J by 5 bases, with 11 bases between the two germline ends. The CDR3 is 16 residues long. Germline V gene sequence: CDR1 SGHVS, CDR2 FQNEAQ. The CDR3 bases are TGTGCCAGCAGCTTAGCGTCGCGACGGGATAATTCACCCCTCCACTTT. This sequence encodes CASSLASRRDNSPLHF.

The chain links TRBV5-1 to TRBJ1-6; no clear D. V gave up 1 base and J gave up 12 bases, with 14 bases separating them. Germline CDR1 and CDR2: SGHRS and YFSETQ. The CDR3 is made up of 14 amino acids. The CDR3 region is CASSLYGVREPLHF. CDR3 nucleotides: TGCGCCAGCAGCTTGTACGGGGTAAGGGAACCCCTCCACTTT.

The chain is built from TRBV19 and TRBJ1-4, with 7 bases matching TRBD1. The CDR3 runs 15 residues. Per the germline V gene, CDR1 is LNHDA and CDR2 is SQIVND (reference sequence). Losses at the gene ends were 5 bases for V and 8 bases for J; bases not matched to a gene: 11. Here the CDR3 reads CASSPIEGAREKLFF. CDR3 nucleotide sequence: TGTGCCAGTAGTCCTATAGAGGGGGCGCGAGAAAAACTGTTTTTT.

The V and J genes are TRBV10-3 and TRBJ2-1; D unresolved. From germline, CDR1 is ENHRY and CDR2 SYGVKD. The CDR3 is 15 amino acids. V dropped 4 bases and J dropped 1 base, with 11 bases sitting between them. CDR3 sequence (DNA): TGTGCCATCAGTGTCGTTCAAACATCCTACAATGAGCAGTTCTTC. Translation: CAISVVQTSYNEQFF.

A single count supports this clone. The rearrangement joins TRBV27 to TRBJ2-7; D might be TRBD2 (7 bases). CDR1 MNHEY and CDR2 SMNVEV come from the germline V gene (reference sequence). The germline V and J ends were trimmed by 4 bases and 2 bases, with 12 bases remaining between them. The CDR3 runs to 14 residues. The CDR3, as DNA: TGTGCCAGCAGTTCTCGGGGGGCGACCTACGAGCAGTACTTC. This gives the protein CASSSRGATYEQYF.

The rearrangement joins TRBV7-2 to TRBJ2-1; tentatively, D is TRBD2 (6 bases). V was trimmed by 0 bases and J by 7 bases, leaving 13 bases between them. The CDR3 is 15 amino acids. CDR1 SGHTA and CDR2 FQGNSA come from the germline V gene. Here the CDR3 DNA reads TGTGCCAGCAGCTTAGCAGCGGGCGGAGTGAATGAGCAGTTCTTC. Residues: CASSLAAGGVNEQFF. Full variable domain (outside the CDR3, taken from reference TRBV7-2 and TRBJ2-1): GAGVSQSPSNKVTEKGKDVELRCDPISGHTALYWYRQSLGQGLEFLIYFQGNSAPDKSGLPSDRFSAERTGGSVSTLTIQRTQQEDSAVYLCASSLAAGGVNEQFFGPGTRLTVL.

The chain couples TRBV12-3 or TRBV12-4 to TRBJ1-2; D ambiguous. CDR3 length: 12 amino acids. Trimming pared 1 base from V and 7 bases from J, leaving 7 bases between. The CDR3 DNA is TGTGCCAGCAGTTTAGAGGCGGCTGGCTACACCTTC. Translated, it gives CASSLEAAGYTF.

The chain recombines TRBV2 with TRBJ2-2, with 11 bases lining up with TRBD1. The V gene's germline CDR1 is SNHLY and CDR2 FYNNEI. The junction had 5 bases not matched to a gene; V was cut back by 7 bases and J by 7 bases. The CDR3 covers 14 residues. CDR3 coding DNA: TGTGCCAGCAATGGACAGGGGGCGGGCGGGGAGCTGTTTTTT. The encoded protein is CASNGQGAGGELFF.

The V and J genes are TRBV5-1 and TRBJ2-5; D remains ambiguous. This CDR3 is 14 amino acids long. The V end was cut by 0 bases, the J end by 2 bases, with 8 bases between. The germline CDR1 and CDR2 sequences are SGHRS and YFSETQ. The CDR3 spells CASSLGAAQETQYF. CDR3 nucleotides: TGCGCCAGCAGCTTGGGCGCTGCTCAAGAGACCCAGTACTTC. The variable domain in full, with the rest retrieved from reference TRBV5-1 and TRBJ2-5, is KAGVTQTPRYLIKTRGQQVTLSCSPISGHRSVSWYQQTPGQGLQFLFEYFSETQRNKGNFPGRFSGRQFSNSRSEMNVSTLELGDSALYLCASSLGAAQETQYFGPGTRLLVL.

The chain combines TRBV7-9 with TRBJ1-1; D is perhaps TRBD1 (5 bases). In germline, CDR1 is SEHNR, CDR2 FQNEAQ (reference sequence). V lost 1 base and J lost 4, with 19 bases in between. CDR3 length: 17 residues. CDR3 DNA: TGTGCCAGCAGCTTAGGGCCGGGAGGGGCGGCGGGCACTGAAGCTTTCTTT. Translated, it gives CASSLGPGGAAGTEAFF.

In this sample, this clone turned up once. The chain joins TRBV5-1 to TRBJ2-7; 7 nucleotides line up with TRBD1. V was clipped by 0 bases and J by 5 bases; unmatched bases: 2. The V gene's germline CDR1 is SGHRS and CDR2 YFSETQ. The length of the CDR3 is 13 residues. The CDR3 loop reads CASSLDRGHEQYF. CDR3 DNA sequence: TGCGCCAGCAGCTTGGACAGGGGCCACGAGCAGTACTTC.

This clone was seen only once. The V and J genes are TRBV19 and TRBJ2-7; D possibly corresponds to TRBD1 (6 bases). This CDR3 contains 13 residues. CDR1 LNHDA and CDR2 SQIVND come from the germline V gene (reference sequence). V shed 6 bases and J shed 5 bases, with 14 bases lying between them. CDR3 amino acids: CASSAGVVNEQYF. The CDR3 DNA reads TGTGCCAGTAGCGCAGGGGTTGTAAACGAGCAGTACTTC.

The chain employs TRBV12-3 or TRBV12-4 and TRBJ1-1, with D possibly being TRBD1 (6 bases). Trimming shortened V by 7 bases and J by 4 bases, and 13 bases separated the two germline ends. This CDR3 is 13 amino acids long. CDR3 DNA sequence: TGTGCCAGCATAAGGGCAGGGGTCACTGAAGCTTTCTTT. Translation gives CASIRAGVTEAFF.

This chain links TRBV7-3 with TRBJ2-5, with D possibly TRBD2 on 6 matching bases. Trimming left V 4 bases short and J 6 bases short, with 24 bases between. The germline V gene encodes CDR1 SGHTA and CDR2 FQGTGA. The CDR3 sequence is 17 residues long. Here the CDR3 reads CASSSGGWRGSKKTQYF. The CDR3 DNA is TGTGCCAGCAGCTCCGGAGGATGGCGGGGTTCCAAGAAGACCCAGTACTTC. Together with reference TRBV7-3 and TRBJ2-5, the CDR3 gives the full variable domain: GAGVSQTPSNKVTEKGKYVELRCDPISGHTALYWYRQSLGQGPEFLIYFQGTGAADDSGLPNDRFFAVRPEGSVSTLKIQRTERGDSAVYLCASSSGGWRGSKKTQYFGPGTRLLVL.

As DNA, the CDR3 is TGTGCCAGCAGCTTTAACAGGGGCTACGAGCAGTACTTC. Its translation is CASSFNRGYEQYF. This chain uses TRBV7-9 with TRBJ2-7, with 7 bases matching TRBD1. The CDR3 spans 13 residues. Germline-derived CDR1 and CDR2 are SEHNR and FQNEAQ (reference sequence). V was clipped by 3 bases and J by 3 bases; unmatched bases: 2.

V is TRBV9 and J is TRBJ2-1; D might be TRBD1 (6 bases). The V end lost 2 bases, the J end lost 1 base, and 13 bases lay between the germline ends. Germline V gives CDR1 SGDLS, CDR2 YYNGEE. The CDR3 is 16 residues long. The CDR3 spells CASSVSGQPSYNEQFF. CDR3 nucleotide sequence: TGTGCCAGCAGCGTCTCCGGACAGCCGTCCTACAATGAGCAGTTCTTC. Together with reference TRBV9 and TRBJ2-1, the CDR3 gives the full variable domain: DSGVTQTPKHLITATGQRVTLRCSPRSGDLSVYWYQQSLDQGLQFLIQYYNGEERAKGNILERFSAQQFPDLHSELNLSSLELGDSALYFCASSVSGQPSYNEQFFGPGTRLTVL.

The chain carries TRBV20-1 and TRBJ2-1; tentative D call: TRBD2 (5 bases). CDR1 DFQATT and CDR2 SNEGSKA come from the germline V gene (reference sequence). Trimming took off 3 bases at V and 0 bases at J, with 15 bases between the two ends. CDR3 length equals 16 residues. The CDR3 protein is CSASPGLPSSYNEQFF. The CDR3 nucleotides read TGCAGTGCTAGTCCTGGACTCCCGAGCTCCTACAATGAGCAGTTCTTC.

The chain is built from TRBV7-9 and TRBJ1-1; no firm D call. This CDR3 spans 13 amino acids. Trimming left V 7 bases short and J 5 bases short, with 14 bases between. Looked up from germline, CDR1 is SEHNR and CDR2 is FQNEAQ (reference sequence). In DNA form, the CDR3 reads TGTGCCAGCACCCCCGGAGGTATGACTGAAGCTTTCTTT. It translates to CASTPGGMTEAFF.

CDR3 in DNA: TGTGCCAGCAGTTTGGGGGGACGGAATCAGCCCCAGCATTTT. This gives the protein CASSLGGRNQPQHF. The chain is built from TRBV28 and TRBJ1-5, with a possible D match to TRBD1 (5 bases). Trimming left V 3 bases short and J 4 bases short, with 10 bases between. CDR3 length: 14 amino acids. Per germline, CDR1 MDHEN and CDR2 SYDVKM.

This clone was observed many times. This chain links TRBV7-9 with TRBJ2-6, with a weak D call TRBD1 (6 bases). Trimming shortened V by 3 bases and J by 3 bases, and 9 bases separated the two germline ends. Germline loops: CDR1 SEHNR, CDR2 FQNEAQ (reference sequence). This CDR3 spans 15 amino acids. The CDR3: CASSFNRDGANVLTF. DNA of the CDR3: TGTGCCAGCAGCTTTAACAGGGATGGGGCCAACGTCCTGACTTTC. The full variable domain, in which reference TRBV7-9 and TRBJ2-6 provide the parts outside the CDR3, is DTGVSQNPRHKITKRGQNVTFRCDPISEHNRLYWYRQTLGQGPEFLTYFQNEAQLEKSRLLSDRFSAERPKGSFSTLEIQRTEQGDSAMYLCASSFNRDGANVLTFGAGSRLTVL.

V is TRBV18 and J is TRBJ1-2; TRBD1 might be the D (5 bases). V shed 0 bases and J shed 7 bases, with 12 bases lying between them. CDR3 length: 14 residues. Looked up from germline, CDR1 is KGHSH and CDR2 is LQKENI. CDR3 bases: TGTGCCAGCTCACCACCGGGTCTCGGGGGTGGCTACACCTTC. It encodes CASSPPGLGGGYTF.

This clone occurred once. The chain is built from TRBV3-1 (or the pseudogene TRBV3-2) and TRBJ1-5; weak D call: TRBD1 (5 bases). Per the germline V gene, CDR1 is LGHDT and CDR2 is YNNKEL (reference sequence). Trimming cost V 1 base and J 1 base, with 11 bases left between them. This CDR3 comprises 16 residues. The chain's CDR3 is CASSQGFGGSNQPQHF. Here the CDR3 DNA reads TGTGCCAGCAGCCAAGGATTCGGGGGGAGCAATCAGCCCCAGCATTTT.

This chain uses TRBV28 with TRBJ1-2, with no clear D. Trimming left V 3 bases short and J 8 bases short, with 19 bases between. The CDR3 runs to 15 residues. Germline lookup yields CDR1 MDHEN and CDR2 SYDVKM. The CDR3 DNA sequence: TGTGCCAGCAGTTTCCTAGGCACGCGGGATTCGGGCTACACCTTC. Translation: CASSFLGTRDSGYTF.

V and J are TRBV21-1 and TRBJ2-1; TRBD1, the table's D call, was not compared with the DNA. TRBV21-1 is assigned pseudogene status. The CDR3 covers 13 residues. The CDR3 region has the DNA TGTGCCAGCAGGACCAGGGACAGGGGTGGGCAGTTCTTC. Its protein product is CASRTRDRGGQFF.

The V gene is TRBV7-2, the J gene TRBJ2-5, with D unclear. V lost 1 base and J 2 bases, leaving 8 bases between the germline ends. Per germline, CDR1 SGHTA and CDR2 FQGNSA. The CDR3 spans 14 residues. The CDR3 DNA reads TGTGCCAGCAGCTTAGGGGCCGGTCAAGAGACCCAGTACTTC. It encodes CASSLGAGQETQYF. Full variable domain (remainder filled in from reference TRBV7-2 and TRBJ2-5): GAGVSQSPSNKVTEKGKDVELRCDPISGHTALYWYRQSLGQGLEFLIYFQGNSAPDKSGLPSDRFSAERTGGSVSTLTIQRTQQEDSAVYLCASSLGAGQETQYFGPGTRLLVL.

The genes are TRBV2 and TRBJ2-6; TRBD1 matches 8 bases. Germline CDR1 is SNHLY and CDR2 is FYNNEI. This CDR3 is 19 amino acids long. After removal of 8 bases from V and 4 bases from J, the junction contained 19 bases not matched to a gene. The CDR3 reads CASWGQAYRFGSGANVLTF. Written as DNA, the CDR3 is TGTGCCAGCTGGGGACAGGCTTATAGGTTTGGTTCGGGGGCCAACGTCCTGACTTTC.

This clone has only one observation. The rearrangement links TRBV6-5 to TRBJ2-1, with 7 bases identical to TRBD1. The CDR3 has 15 amino acids. After removal of 6 bases from V and 1 base from J, the junction contained 6 bases not matched to a gene. Germline V CDR1 and CDR2: MNHEY, SVGAGI. The CDR3 nucleotides are TGTGCCAGCAGAGTCTCACAGGGGTCCTACAATGAGCAGTTCTTC. It is translated as CASRVSQGSYNEQFF.

The chain couples TRBV18 to TRBJ2-7; 11 positions match TRBD2. The V gene end was trimmed by 0 bases and the J gene end by 3 bases; junction bases not matched to a gene: 1. CDR1 and CDR2 (germline): KGHSH, LQKENI. The length of the CDR3 is 15 residues. The CDR3 DNA follows: TGTGCCAGCTCACCACCACTAGCGGGAGTCTACGAGCAGTACTTC. The encoded protein is CASSPPLAGVYEQYF.

The CDR3 bases are TGTGCCAGCTCCCCCGACAGGGACTATGGCTACACCTTC. Its protein product is CASSPDRDYGYTF. The chain combines TRBV18 with TRBJ1-2, with 7 bases matching TRBD1. J lost 3 bases, V lost 6 bases, and 4 bases had no gene match. The CDR3 loop spans 13 amino acids. CDR1 is KGHSH and CDR2 is LQKENI in the germline V gene.

This clone was observed a handful of times. The chain recombines TRBV5-1 with TRBJ2-4; perhaps TRBD1 as D (5 bases). The length of the CDR3 is 14 residues. The germline V gene has CDR1 SGHRS and CDR2 YFSETQ. The V end was cut by 0 bases, the J end by 5 bases, with 9 bases between. The CDR3 is CASSLGGRENIQYF. CDR3 nucleotide sequence: TGCGCCAGCAGCTTGGGGGGCCGGGAAAACATTCAGTACTTC.